The 3 T cell receptor beta chains below come from one sample, sequenced in a study of blood T cell repertoires in COVID-19. Sequencing was performed with immunoSEQ multiplex PCR; in TCRdb, only in-frame clones are kept and a portion is missing. The sample lists about 200,000 clones; 75% to 90% were seen once. Source material: peripheral blood. The source of these receptors is a middle-aged man with acute or convalescent COVID-19.

The V gene is TRBV5-8, the J gene TRBJ1-5; D perhaps matches TRBD1 (6 bases). CDR3 size: 19 residues. The germline V and J ends were trimmed by 0 bases and 0 bases, with 19 bases remaining between them. Germline CDR1 is SGHTS and CDR2 is YDEGEE. The CDR3 nucleotides read TGTGCCAGCAGCTTGGAATTTGCGGGGGCAGCTATTAGCAATCAGCCCCAGCATTTT. It translates to CASSLEFAGAAISNQPQHF.

Comments on this clone: The germline gene is not matched at one end of the junction; a read error may be the cause. The J gene is TRBJ2-7, the V gene TRBV12-3 or TRBV12-4, with 8 bases identical to TRBD1. This CDR3 comprises 13 residues. The DNA of the CDR3 is TGTGCCAGCAGATTAGGACAGGGACCCGAGCAGTACTTC. It encodes CASRLGQGPEQYF.

The V gene is TRBV11-1, the J gene TRBJ2-1, with 14 bases matching TRBD2. J gave up 8 bases and V 6 bases, and 9 bases lay outside the gene matches. Germline V gene sequence: CDR1 SGHAT, CDR2 FQDESV (reference sequence). The CDR3 loop spans 16 amino acids. The CDR3 here is CASSIGTSGRRDEQFF. The CDR3 DNA reads TGTGCCAGCAGTATTGGGACTAGCGGGAGAAGGGATGAGCAGTTCTTC.